Described below is a single T cell receptor (beta chain) sequence and its context. This sample is drawn from a study of technical replicates of blood from a handful of donors. Germline CDR1 and CDR2: SSHAT and FNYEAQ (reference sequence). Losses at the gene ends were 5 bases for V and 0 bases for J; bases not matched to a gene: 4. This CDR3 is 14 amino acids long. Here immunoSEQ multiplex PCR was the method, and the copy in TCRdb shows in-frame clones only, minus some. The table includes nearly 80,000 clones, 90% to 95% detected once. The chain joins TRBV7-7 to TRBJ2-7; TRBD1 matches at 7 bases. The sequence came from a human donor in good health. Sequenced material: T cells isolated from PBMCs. As DNA, the CDR3 is TGTGCCAGCAGCACCGGGACAGCCTCCTACGAGCAGTACTTC. Its translation: CASSTGTASYEQYF.